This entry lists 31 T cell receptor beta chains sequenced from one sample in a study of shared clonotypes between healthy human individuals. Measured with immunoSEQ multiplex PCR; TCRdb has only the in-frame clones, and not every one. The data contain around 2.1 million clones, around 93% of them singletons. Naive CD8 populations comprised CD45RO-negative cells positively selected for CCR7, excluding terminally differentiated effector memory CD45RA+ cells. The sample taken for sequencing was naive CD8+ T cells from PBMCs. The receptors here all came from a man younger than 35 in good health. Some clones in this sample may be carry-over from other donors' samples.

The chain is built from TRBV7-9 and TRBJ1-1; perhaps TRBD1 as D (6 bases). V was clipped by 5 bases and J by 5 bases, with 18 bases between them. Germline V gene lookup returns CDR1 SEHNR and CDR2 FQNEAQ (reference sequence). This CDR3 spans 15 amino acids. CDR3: CASSPLRGAGTEAFF. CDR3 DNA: TGTGCCAGCAGCCCACTGCGGGGGGCGGGAACTGAAGCTTTCTTT.

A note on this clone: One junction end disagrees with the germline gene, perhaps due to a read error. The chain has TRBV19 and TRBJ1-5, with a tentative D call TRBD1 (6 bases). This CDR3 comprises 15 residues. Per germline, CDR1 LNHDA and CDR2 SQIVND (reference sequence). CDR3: CASSMGGAINRPQHF. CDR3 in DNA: TGTGCCAGTAGTATGGGGGGGGCGATCAATCGGCCCCAGCATTTT.

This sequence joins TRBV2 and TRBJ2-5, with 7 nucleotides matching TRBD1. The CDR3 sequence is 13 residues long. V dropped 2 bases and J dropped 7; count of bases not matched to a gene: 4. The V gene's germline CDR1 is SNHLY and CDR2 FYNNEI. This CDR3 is CASSEQGEVTQYF. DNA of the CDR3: TGTGCCAGCAGTGAACAGGGGGAAGTGACCCAGTACTTC.

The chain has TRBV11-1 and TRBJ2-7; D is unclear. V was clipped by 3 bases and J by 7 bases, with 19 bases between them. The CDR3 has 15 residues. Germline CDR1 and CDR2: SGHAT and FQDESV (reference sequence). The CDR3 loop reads CASSLEWGRDREQYF. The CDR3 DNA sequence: TGTGCCAGCAGCTTGGAATGGGGTAGGGATCGAGAGCAGTACTTC.

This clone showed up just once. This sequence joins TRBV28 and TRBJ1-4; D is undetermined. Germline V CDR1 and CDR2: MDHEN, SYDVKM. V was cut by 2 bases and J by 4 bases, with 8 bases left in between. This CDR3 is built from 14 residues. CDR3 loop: CASSLKLINEKLFF. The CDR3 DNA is TGTGCCAGCAGTTTAAAACTGATTAATGAAAAACTGTTTTTT.

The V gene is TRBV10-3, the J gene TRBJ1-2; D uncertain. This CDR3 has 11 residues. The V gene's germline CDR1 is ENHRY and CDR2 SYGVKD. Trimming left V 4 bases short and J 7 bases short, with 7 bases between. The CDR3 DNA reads TGTGCCATCAGTGGGGGTGGTGGCTACACCTTC. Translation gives CAISGGGGYTF.

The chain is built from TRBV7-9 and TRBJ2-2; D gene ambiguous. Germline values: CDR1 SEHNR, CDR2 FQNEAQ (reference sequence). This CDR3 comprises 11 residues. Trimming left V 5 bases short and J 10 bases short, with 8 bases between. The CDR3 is CASSITEELFF. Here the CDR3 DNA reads TGTGCCAGCAGCATAACAGAGGAGCTGTTTTTT.

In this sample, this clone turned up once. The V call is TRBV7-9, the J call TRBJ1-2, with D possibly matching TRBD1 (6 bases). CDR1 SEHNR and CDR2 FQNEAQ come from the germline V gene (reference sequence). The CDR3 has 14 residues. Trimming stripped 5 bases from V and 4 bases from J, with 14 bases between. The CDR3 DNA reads TGTGCCAGCAGCGACCTCCAGGACAGCTATGGCTACACCTTC. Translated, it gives CASSDLQDSYGYTF.

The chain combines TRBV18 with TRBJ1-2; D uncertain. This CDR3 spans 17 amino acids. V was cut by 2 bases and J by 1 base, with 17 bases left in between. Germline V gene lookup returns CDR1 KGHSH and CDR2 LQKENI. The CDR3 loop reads CASSPERMGKGNYGYTF. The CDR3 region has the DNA TGTGCCAGCTCACCAGAAAGGATGGGGAAGGGTAACTATGGCTACACCTTC.

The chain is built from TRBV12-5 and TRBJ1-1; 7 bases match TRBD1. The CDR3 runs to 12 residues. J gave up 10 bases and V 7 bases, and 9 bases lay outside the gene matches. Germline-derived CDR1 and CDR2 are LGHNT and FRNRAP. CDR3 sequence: CASEIRGPGAFF. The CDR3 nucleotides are TGTGCTAGTGAGATTAGGGGGCCTGGAGCTTTCTTT.

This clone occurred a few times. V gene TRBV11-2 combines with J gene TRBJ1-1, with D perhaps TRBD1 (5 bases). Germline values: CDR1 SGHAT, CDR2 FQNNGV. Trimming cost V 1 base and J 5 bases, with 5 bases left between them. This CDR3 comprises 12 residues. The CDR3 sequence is CASSLGQTEAFF. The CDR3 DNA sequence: TGTGCCAGCAGCTTAGGACAGACTGAAGCTTTCTTT. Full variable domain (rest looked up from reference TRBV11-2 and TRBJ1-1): EAGVAQSPRYKIIEKRQSVAFWCNPISGHATLYWYQQILGQGPKLLIQFQNNGVVDDSQLPKDRFSAERLKGVDSTLKIQPAKLEDSAVYLCASSLGQTEAFFGQGTRLTVV.

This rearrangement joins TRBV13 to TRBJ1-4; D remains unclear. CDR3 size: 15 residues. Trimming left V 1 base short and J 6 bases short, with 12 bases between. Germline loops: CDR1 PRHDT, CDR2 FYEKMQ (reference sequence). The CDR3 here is CASSLDGRVDEKLFF. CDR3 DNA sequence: TGTGCCAGCAGCTTAGACGGGAGGGTGGATGAAAAACTGTTTTTT. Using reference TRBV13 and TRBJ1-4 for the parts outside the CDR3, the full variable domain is AAGVIQSPRHLIKEKRETATLKCYPIPRHDTVYWYQQGPGQDPQFLISFYEKMQSDKGSIPDRFSAQQFSDYHSELNMSSLELGDSALYFCASSLDGRVDEKLFFGSGTQLSVL.

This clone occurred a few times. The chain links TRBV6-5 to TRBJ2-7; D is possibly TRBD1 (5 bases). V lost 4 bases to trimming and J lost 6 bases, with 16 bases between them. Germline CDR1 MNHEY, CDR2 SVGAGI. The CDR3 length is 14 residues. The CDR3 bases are TGTGCCAGCAGTTTTACTTCTGGGGCTGGCGAGCAGTACTTC. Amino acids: CASSFTSGAGEQYF.

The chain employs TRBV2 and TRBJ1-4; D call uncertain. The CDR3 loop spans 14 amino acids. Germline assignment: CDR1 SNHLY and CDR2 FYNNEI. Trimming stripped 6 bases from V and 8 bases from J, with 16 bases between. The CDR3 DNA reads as TGTGCCAGCAGGGTCGGGCTCGGGAGAGAAAAACTGTTTTTT. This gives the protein CASRVGLGREKLFF.

The CDR3 sequence: CASSTFGGMNTEAFF. The DNA of the CDR3 is TGTGCCAGTAGTACTTTCGGTGGGATGAACACTGAAGCTTTCTTT. The genes are TRBV19 and TRBJ1-1; D remains unclear. Trimming left V 4 bases short and J 0 bases short, with 12 bases between. This CDR3 spans 15 amino acids. Per germline, CDR1 LNHDA and CDR2 SQIVND (reference sequence).

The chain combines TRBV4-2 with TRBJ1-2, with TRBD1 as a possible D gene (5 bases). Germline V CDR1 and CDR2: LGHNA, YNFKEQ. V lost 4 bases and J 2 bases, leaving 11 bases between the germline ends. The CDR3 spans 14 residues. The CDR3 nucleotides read TGTGCCAGCAGCCTCCGAAGGGACAACTATGGCTACACCTTC. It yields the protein CASSLRRDNYGYTF.

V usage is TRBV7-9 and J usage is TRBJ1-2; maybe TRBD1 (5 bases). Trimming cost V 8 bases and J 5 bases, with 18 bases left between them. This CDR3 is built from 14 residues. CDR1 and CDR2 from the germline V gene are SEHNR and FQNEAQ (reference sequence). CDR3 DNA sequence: TGTGCCAGCGGGGGTTCGAGGGAAGAGTATGGCTACACCTTC. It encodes CASGGSREEYGYTF.

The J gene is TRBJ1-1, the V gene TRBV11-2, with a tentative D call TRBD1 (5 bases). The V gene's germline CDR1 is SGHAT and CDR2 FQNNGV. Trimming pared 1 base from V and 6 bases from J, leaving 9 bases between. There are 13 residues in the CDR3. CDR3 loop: CASSLGAGAEAFF. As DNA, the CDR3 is TGTGCCAGCAGCTTAGGGGCGGGGGCTGAAGCTTTCTTT.

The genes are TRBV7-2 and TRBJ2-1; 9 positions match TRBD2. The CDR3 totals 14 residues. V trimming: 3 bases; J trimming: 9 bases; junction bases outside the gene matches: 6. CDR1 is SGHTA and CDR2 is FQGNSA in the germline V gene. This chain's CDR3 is CASSFVLAGIEQFF. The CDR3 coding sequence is TGTGCCAGCAGCTTCGTACTAGCGGGCATTGAGCAGTTCTTC.

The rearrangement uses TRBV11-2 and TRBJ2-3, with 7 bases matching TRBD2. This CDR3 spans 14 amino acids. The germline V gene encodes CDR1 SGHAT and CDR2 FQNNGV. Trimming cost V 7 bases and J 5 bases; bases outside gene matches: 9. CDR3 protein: CASTIRGDEDTQYF. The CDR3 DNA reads TGTGCCAGCACCATCCGGGGGGATGAAGATACGCAGTATTTT.

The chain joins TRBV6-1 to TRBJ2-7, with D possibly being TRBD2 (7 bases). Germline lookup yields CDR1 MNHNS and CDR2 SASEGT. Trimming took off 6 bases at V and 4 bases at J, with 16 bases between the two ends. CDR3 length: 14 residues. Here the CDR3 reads CASRGGRSGYEQYF. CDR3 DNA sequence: TGTGCCAGCAGGGGGGGGCGGTCAGGTTACGAGCAGTACTTC.

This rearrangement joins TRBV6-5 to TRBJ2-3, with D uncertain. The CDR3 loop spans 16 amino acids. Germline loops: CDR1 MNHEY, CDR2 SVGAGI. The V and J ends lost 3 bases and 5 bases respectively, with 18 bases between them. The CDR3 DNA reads TGTGCCAGCAGTTATTTTAACGCTGCCAAGGGAGATACGCAGTATTTT. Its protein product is CASSYFNAAKGDTQYF.

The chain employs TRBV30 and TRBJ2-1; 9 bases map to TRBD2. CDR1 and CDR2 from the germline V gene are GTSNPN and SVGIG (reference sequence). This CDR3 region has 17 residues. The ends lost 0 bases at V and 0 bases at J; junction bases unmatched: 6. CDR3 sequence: CAWSVRLAGSSYNEQFF. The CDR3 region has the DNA TGTGCCTGGAGTGTACGTCTAGCGGGGAGCTCCTACAATGAGCAGTTCTTC. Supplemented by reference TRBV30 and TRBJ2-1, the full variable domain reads SQTIHQWPATLVQPVGSPLSLECTVEGTSNPNLYWYRQAAGRGLQLLFYSVGIGQISSEVPQNLSASRPQDRQFILSSKKLLLSDSGFYLCAWSVRLAGSSYNEQFFGPGTRLTVL.

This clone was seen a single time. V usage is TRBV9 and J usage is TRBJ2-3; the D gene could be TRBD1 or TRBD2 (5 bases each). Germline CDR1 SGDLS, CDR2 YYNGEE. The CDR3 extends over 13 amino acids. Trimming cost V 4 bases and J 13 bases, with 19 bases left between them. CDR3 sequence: CASSPRDAEMEYF. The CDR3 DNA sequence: TGTGCCAGCAGCCCCAGGGACGCAGAAATGGAGTATTTT.

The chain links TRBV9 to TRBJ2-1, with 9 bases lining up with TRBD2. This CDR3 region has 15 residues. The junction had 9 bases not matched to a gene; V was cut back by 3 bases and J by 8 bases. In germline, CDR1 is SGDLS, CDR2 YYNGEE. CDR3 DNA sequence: TGTGCCAGCAGCGCATTTAGCGGGAGTTGGGATGAGCAGTTCTTC. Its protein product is CASSAFSGSWDEQFF.

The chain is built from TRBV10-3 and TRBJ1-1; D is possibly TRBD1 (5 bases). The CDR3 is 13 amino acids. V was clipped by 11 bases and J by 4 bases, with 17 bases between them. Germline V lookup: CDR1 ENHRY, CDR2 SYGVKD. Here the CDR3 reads CASQGIDLTEAFF. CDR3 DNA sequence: TGTGCCTCGCAGGGTATTGACCTCACTGAAGCTTTCTTT.

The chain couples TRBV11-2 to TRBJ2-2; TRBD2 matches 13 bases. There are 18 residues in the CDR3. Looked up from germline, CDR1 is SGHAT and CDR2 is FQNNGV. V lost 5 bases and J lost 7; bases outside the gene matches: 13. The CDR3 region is CASSPGLAGTLRGGELFF. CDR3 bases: TGTGCCAGCAGCCCGGGACTAGCGGGGACCTTACGGGGCGGGGAGCTGTTTTTT.

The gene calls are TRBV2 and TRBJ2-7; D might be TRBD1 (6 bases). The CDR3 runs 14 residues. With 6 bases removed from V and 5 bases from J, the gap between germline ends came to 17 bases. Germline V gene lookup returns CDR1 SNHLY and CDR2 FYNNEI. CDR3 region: CASSTGRRYNEQYF. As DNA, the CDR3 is TGTGCCAGCAGCACAGGGAGAAGATACAACGAGCAGTACTTC.

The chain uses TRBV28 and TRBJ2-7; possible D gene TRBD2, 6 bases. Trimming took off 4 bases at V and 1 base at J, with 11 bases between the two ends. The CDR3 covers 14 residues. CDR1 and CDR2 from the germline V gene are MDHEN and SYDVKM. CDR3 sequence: CASSSNSGSYEQYF. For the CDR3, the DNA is TGTGCCAGCAGTTCAAATAGCGGTTCCTACGAGCAGTACTTC.

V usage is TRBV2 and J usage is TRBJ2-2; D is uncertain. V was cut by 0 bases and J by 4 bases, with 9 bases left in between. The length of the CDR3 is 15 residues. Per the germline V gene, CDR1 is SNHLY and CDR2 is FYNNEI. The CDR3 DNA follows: TGTGCCAGCAGTGAAGCTCGAACAGCCACCGGGGAGCTGTTTTTT. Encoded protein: CASSEARTATGELFF. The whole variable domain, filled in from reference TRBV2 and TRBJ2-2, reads EPEVTQTPSHQVTQMGQEVILRCVPISNHLYFYWYRQILGQKVEFLVSFYNNEISEKSEIFDDQFSVERPDGSNFTLKIRSTKLEDSAMYFCASSEARTATGELFFGEGSRLTVL.

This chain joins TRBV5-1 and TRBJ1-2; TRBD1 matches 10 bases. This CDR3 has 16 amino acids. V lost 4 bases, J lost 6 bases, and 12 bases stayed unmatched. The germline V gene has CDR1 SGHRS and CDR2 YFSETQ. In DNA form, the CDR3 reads TGCGCCAGCAGCCAACGTCCGGGACAGGGGTTGGATGGCTACACCTTC. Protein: CASSQRPGQGLDGYTF.